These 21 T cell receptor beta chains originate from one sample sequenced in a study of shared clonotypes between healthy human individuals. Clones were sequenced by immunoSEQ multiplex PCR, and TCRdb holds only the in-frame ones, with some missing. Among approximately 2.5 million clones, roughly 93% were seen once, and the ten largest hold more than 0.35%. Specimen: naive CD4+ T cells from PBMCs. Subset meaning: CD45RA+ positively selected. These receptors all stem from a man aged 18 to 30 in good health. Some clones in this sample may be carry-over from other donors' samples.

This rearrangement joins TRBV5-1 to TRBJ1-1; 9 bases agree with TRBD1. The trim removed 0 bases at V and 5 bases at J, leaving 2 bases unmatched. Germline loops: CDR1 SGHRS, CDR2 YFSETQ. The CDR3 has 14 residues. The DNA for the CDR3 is TGCGCCAGCAGCTTGGGGACAGGGGAGACTGAAGCTTTCTTT. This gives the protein CASSLGTGETEAFF.

The DNA of the CDR3 is TGTGCCAGCAGCCCGCGGGGGACATCCTACGAGCAGTACTTC. It encodes CASSPRGTSYEQYF. This chain connects TRBV9 to TRBJ2-7; D perhaps matches TRBD2 (7 bases). Germline V CDR1 and CDR2: SGDLS, YYNGEE. The CDR3 consists of 14 residues. The V and J ends lost 4 bases and 1 base respectively, with 12 bases between them.

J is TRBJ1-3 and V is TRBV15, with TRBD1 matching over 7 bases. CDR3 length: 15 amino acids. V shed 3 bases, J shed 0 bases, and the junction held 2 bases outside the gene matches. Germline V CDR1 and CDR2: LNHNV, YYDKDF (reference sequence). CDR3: CATSRGQFSGNTIYF. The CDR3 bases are TGTGCCACCAGCAGGGGACAGTTCTCTGGAAACACCATATATTTT.

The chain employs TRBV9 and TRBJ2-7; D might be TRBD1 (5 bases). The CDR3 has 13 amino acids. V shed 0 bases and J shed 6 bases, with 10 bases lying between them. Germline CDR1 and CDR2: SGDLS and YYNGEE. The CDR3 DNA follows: TGTGCCAGCAGCGTAGCAGGGTGGAGCGAGCAGTACTTC. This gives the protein CASSVAGWSEQYF.

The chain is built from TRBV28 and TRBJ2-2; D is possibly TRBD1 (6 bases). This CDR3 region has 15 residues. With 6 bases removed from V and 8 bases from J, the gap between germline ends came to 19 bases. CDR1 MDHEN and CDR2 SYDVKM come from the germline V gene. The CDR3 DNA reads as TGTGCCAGCAGACCCCGCTCAACAGGGTTGGGGGAGCTGTTTTTT. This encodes CASRPRSTGLGELFF.

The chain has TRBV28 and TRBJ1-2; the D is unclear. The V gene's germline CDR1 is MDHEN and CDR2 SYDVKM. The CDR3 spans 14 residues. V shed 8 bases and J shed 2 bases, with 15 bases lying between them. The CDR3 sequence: CASSKGGTNYGYTF. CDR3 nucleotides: TGTGCCAGCTCGAAAGGAGGAACGAACTATGGCTACACCTTC.

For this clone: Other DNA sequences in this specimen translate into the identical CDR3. The CDR3 reads CAISRDRVNYGYTF. For the CDR3, the DNA is TGTGCCATCAGTCGGGACAGGGTAAACTATGGCTACACCTTC. The chain joins TRBV10-3 to TRBJ1-2; 9 bases match TRBD1. Looked up from germline, CDR1 is ENHRY and CDR2 is SYGVKD. V lost 5 bases and J lost 2; bases outside the gene matches: 3. The CDR3 loop spans 14 amino acids.

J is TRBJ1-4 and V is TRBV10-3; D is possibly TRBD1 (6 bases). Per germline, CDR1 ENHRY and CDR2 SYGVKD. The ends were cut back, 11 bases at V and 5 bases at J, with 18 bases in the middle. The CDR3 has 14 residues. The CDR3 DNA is TGTGCCTCAGGGGAAGGAAGGGAGAATGAAAAACTGTTTTTT. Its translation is CASGEGRENEKLFF.

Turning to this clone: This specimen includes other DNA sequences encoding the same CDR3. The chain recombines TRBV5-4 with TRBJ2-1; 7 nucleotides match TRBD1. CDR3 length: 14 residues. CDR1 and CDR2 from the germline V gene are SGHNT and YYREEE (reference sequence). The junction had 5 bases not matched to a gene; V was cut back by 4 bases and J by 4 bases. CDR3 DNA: TGTGCCAGCAGCCTCGGGACAGCGTACAATGAGCAGTTCTTC. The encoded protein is CASSLGTAYNEQFF.

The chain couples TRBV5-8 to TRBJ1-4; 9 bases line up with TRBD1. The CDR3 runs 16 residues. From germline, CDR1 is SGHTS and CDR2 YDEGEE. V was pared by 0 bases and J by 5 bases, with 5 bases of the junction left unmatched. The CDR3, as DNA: TGTGCCAGCAGCTTGGCCCTCGGGACAGGGAATGAAAAACTGTTTTTT. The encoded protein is CASSLALGTGNEKLFF.

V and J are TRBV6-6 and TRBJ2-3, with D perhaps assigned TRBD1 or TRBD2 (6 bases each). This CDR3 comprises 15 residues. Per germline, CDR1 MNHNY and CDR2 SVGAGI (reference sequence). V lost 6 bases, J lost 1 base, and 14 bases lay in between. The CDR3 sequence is CASRGGRLGTDTQYF. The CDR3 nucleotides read TGTGCCAGCAGGGGGGGCAGGCTGGGCACAGATACGCAGTATTTT.

The CDR3 DNA is TGTGCCAGCAGTCATCTACTAGCGGGGAACACCGGGGAGCTGTTTTTT. Its translation is CASSHLLAGNTGELFF. The rearrangement uses TRBV5-4 and TRBJ2-2, with 9 bases aligning to TRBD2. The CDR3 consists of 16 residues. V shed 5 bases and J 1 base; nucleotides not matched to a gene: 6. Germline V gene sequence: CDR1 SGHNT, CDR2 YYREEE (reference sequence).

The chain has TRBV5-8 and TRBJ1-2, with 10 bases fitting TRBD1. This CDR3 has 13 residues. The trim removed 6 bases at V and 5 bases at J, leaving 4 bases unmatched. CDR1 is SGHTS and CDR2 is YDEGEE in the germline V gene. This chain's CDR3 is CASTKDRGYGYTF. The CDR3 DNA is TGTGCCAGCACCAAGGACAGGGGGTATGGCTACACCTTC.

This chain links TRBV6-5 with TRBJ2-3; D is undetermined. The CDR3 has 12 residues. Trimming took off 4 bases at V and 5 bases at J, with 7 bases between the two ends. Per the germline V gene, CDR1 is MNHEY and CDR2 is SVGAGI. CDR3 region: CASSSFKDTQYF. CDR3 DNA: TGTGCCAGCAGTTCCTTTAAAGATACGCAGTATTTT.

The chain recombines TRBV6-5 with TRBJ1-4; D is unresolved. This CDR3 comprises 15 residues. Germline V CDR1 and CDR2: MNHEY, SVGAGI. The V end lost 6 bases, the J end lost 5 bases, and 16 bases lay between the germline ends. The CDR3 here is CASRPAETGNEKLFF. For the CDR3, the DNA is TGTGCCAGCAGACCCGCGGAGACGGGAAATGAAAAACTGTTTTTT.

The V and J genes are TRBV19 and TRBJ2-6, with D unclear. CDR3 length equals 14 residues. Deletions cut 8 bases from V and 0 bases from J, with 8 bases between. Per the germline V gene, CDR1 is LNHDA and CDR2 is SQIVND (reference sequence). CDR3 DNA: TGTGCCAGTGCACTACTCTCTGGGGCCAACGTCCTGACTTTC. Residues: CASALLSGANVLTF. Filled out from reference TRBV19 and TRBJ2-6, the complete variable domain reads DGGITQSPKYLFRKEGQNVTLSCEQNLNHDAMYWYRQDPGQGLRLIYYSQIVNDFQKGDIAEGYSVSREKKESFPLTVTSAQKNPTAFYLCASALLSGANVLTFGAGSRLTVL.

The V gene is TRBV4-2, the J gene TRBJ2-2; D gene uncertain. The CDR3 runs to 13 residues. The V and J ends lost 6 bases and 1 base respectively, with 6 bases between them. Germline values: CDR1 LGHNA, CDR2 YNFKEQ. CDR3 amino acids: CASSRQNTGELFF. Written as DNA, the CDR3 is TGTGCCAGCAGTCGACAGAACACCGGGGAGCTGTTTTTT.

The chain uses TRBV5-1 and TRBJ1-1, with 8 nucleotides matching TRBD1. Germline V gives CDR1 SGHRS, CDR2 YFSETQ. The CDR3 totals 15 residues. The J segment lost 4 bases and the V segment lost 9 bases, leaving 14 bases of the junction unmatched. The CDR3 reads CATQTGVSGGTEAFF. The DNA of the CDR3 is TGCGCCACCCAGACAGGGGTGAGTGGTGGCACTGAAGCTTTCTTT.

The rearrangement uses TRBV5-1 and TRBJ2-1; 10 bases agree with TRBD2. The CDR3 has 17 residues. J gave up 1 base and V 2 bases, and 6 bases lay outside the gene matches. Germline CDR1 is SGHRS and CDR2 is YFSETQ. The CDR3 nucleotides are TGCGCCAGCAGCTTCTCCGGGACTAGCGATTCCTACAATGAGCAGTTCTTC. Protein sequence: CASSFSGTSDSYNEQFF.

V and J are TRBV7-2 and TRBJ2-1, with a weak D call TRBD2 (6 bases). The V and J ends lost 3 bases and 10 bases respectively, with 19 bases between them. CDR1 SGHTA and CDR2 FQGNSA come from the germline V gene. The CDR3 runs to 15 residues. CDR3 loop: CASSFGRERLREQFF. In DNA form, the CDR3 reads TGTGCCAGCAGCTTCGGGCGGGAACGTCTCAGGGAGCAGTTCTTC.

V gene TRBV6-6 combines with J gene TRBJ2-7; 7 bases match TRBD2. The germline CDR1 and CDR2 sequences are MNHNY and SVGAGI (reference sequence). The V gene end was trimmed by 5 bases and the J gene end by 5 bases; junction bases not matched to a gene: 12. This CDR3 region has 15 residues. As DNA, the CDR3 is TGTGCCAGCAGTCCAGGAGCGGGAACCCCCCACGAGCAGTACTTC. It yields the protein CASSPGAGTPHEQYF.